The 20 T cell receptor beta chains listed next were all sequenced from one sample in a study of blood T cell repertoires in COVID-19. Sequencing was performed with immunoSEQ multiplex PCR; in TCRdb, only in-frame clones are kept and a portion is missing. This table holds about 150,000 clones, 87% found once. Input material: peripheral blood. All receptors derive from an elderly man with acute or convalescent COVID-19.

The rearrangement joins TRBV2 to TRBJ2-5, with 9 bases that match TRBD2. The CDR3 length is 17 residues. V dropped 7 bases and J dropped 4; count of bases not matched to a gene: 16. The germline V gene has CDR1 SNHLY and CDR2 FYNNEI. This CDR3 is CASTREGLSNLGETQYF. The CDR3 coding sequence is TGTGCCAGCACGCGGGAGGGTTTGTCAAACTTGGGAGAGACCCAGTACTTC.

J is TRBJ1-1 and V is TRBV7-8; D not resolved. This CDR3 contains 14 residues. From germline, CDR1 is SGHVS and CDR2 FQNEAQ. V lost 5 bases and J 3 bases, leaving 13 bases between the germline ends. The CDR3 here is CASSPDIRYTEAFF. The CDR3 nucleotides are TGTGCCAGCAGCCCAGACATTCGTTACACTGAAGCTTTCTTT.

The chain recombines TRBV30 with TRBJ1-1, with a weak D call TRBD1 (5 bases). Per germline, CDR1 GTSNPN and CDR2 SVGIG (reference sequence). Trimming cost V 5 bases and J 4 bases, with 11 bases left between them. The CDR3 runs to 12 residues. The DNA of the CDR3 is TGTGCCTGGTCCAGACAGTCCACTGAAGCTTTCTTT. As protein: CAWSRQSTEAFF.

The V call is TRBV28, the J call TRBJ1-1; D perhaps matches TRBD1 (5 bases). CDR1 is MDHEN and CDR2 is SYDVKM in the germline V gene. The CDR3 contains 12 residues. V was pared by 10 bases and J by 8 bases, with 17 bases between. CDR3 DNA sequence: TGTGCCATCTTCCCATCCGGGGGAGAAGCTTTCTTT. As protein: CAIFPSGGEAFF. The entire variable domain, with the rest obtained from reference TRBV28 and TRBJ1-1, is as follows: DVKVTQSSRYLVKRTGEKVFLECVQDMDHENMFWYRQDPGLGLRLIYFSYDVKMKEKGDIPEGYSVSREKKERFSLILESASTNQTSMYLCAIFPSGGEAFFGQGTRLTVV.

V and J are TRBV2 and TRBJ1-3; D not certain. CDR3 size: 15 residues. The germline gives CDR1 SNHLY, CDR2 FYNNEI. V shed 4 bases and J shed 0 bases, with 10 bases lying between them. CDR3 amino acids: CASSVGRVSGNTIYF. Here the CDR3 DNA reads TGTGCCAGCAGTGTAGGCCGGGTCTCTGGAAACACCATATATTTT.

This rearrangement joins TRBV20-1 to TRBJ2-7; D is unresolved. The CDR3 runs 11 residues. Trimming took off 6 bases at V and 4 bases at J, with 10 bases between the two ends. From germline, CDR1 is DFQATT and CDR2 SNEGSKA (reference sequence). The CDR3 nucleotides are TGCAGTGCCCCCTTCACTTACGAGCAGTACTTC. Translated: CSAPFTYEQYF.

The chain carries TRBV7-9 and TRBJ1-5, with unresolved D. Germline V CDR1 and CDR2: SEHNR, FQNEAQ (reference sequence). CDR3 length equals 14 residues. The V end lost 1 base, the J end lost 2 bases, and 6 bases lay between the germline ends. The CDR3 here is CASSLGGGNQPQHF. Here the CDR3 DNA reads TGTGCCAGCAGCTTAGGGGGAGGCAATCAGCCCCAGCATTTT.

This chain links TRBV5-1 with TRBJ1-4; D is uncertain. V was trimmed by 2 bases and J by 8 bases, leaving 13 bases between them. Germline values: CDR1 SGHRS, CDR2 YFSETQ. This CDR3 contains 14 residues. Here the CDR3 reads CASSFTSEHEKLFF. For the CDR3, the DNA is TGCGCCAGCAGCTTTACCTCAGAACACGAAAAACTGTTTTTT.

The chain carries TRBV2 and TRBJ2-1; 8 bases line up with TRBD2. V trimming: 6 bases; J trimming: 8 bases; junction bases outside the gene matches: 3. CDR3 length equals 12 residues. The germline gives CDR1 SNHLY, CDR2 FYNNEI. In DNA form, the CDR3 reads TGTGCCAGCAGCGGACTAGCCGATGAGCAGTTCTTC. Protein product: CASSGLADEQFF.

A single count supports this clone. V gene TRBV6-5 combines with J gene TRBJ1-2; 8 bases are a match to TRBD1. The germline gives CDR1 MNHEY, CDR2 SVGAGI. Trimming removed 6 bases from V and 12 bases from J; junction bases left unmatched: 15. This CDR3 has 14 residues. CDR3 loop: CASSPNLNTGGDTF. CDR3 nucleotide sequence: TGTGCCAGCAGCCCGAACCTAAATACAGGGGGGGACACCTTC.

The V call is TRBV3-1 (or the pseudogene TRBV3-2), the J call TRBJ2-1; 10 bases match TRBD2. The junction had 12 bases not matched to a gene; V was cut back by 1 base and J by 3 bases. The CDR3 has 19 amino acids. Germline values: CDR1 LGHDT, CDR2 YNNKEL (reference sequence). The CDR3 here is CASSQAGLAGVEIYNEQFF. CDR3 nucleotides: TGTGCCAGCAGCCAAGCGGGCCTAGCGGGAGTCGAAATCTACAATGAGCAGTTCTTC.

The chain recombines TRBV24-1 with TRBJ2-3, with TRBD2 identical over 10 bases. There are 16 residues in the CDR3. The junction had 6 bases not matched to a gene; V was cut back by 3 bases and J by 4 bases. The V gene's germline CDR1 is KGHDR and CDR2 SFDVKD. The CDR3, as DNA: TGTGCCACCAGTGATCCCCTAGCGGGAGTTTCAGATACGCAGTATTTT. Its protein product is CATSDPLAGVSDTQYF.

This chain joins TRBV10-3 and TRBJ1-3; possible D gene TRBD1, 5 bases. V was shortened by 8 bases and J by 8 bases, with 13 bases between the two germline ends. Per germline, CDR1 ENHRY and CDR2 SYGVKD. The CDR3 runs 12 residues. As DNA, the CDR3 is TGTGCCATCTCGAAAGGGGAGGACACCATATATTTT. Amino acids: CAISKGEDTIYF.

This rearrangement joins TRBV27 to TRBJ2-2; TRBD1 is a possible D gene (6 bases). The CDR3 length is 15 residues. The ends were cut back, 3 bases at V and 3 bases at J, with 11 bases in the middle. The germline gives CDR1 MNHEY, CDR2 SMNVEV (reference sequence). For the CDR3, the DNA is TGTGCCAGCAGTTTTGGAGACAGGTACACCGGGGAGCTGTTTTTT. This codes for CASSFGDRYTGELFF.

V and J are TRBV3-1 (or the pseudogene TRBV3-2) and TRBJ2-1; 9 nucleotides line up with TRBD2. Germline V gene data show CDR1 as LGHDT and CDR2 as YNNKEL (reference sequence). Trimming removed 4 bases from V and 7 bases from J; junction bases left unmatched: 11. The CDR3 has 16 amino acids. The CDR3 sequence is CASSLGQGLAGNEQFF. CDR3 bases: TGTGCCAGCAGCCTGGGTCAGGGACTAGCAGGTAATGAGCAGTTCTTC.

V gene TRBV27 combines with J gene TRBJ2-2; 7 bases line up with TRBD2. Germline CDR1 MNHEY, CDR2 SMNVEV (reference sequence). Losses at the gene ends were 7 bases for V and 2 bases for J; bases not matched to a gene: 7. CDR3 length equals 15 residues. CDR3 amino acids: CASKVLAANTGELFF. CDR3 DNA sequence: TGTGCCAGCAAAGTCCTAGCGGCTAACACCGGGGAGCTGTTTTTT.

As DNA, the CDR3 is TGTGCCAGCAGCCAAGGCCCTAGCGGGGCCTACAATGAGCAGTTCTTC. Translating gives CASSQGPSGAYNEQFF. The gene calls are TRBV3-1 (or the pseudogene TRBV3-2) and TRBJ2-1; TRBD2 matches 9 bases. Germline CDR1 reads LGHDT; CDR2 reads YNNKEL (reference sequence). The CDR3 extends over 16 amino acids. With 1 base clipped from V and 2 bases from J, the junction kept 3 bases outside the gene matches.

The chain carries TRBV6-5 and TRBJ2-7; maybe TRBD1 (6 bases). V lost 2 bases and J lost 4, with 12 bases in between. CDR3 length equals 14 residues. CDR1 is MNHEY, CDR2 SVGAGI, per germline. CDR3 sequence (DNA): TGTGCCAGCAGTTACAGGGGACACAGATACGAGCAGTACTTC. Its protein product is CASSYRGHRYEQYF.

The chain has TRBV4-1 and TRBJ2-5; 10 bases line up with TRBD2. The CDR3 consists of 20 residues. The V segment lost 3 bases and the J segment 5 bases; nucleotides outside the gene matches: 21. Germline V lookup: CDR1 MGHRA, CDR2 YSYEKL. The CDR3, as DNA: TGCGCCAGCAGCCAGGAATCTAGCGGGAGAGTAGGTATTGGTGTGGAGACCCAGTACTTC. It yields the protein CASSQESSGRVGIGVETQYF.

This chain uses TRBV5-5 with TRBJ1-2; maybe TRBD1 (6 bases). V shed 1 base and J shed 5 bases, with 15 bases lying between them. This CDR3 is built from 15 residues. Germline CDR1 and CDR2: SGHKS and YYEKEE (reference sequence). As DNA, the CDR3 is TGTGCCAGCAGCTTGACCACAGGGAGAATATATGGCTACACCTTC. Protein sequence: CASSLTTGRIYGYTF.